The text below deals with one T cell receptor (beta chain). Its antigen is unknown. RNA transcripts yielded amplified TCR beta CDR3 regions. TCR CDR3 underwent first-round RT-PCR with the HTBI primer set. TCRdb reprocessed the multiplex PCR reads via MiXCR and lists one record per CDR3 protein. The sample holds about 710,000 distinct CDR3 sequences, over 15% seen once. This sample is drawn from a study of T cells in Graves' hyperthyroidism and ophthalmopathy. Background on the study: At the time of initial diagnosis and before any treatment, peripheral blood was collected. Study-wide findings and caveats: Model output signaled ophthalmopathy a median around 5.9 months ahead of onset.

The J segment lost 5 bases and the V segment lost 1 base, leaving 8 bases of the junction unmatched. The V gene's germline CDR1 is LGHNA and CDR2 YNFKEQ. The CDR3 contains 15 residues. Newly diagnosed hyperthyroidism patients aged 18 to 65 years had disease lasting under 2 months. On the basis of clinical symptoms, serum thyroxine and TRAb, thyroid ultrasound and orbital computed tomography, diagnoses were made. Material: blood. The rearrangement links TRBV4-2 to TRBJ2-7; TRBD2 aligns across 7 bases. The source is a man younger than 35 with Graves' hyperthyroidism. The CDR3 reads CASSQVPGGSDEQYF. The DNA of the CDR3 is TGTGCCAGCAGCCAAGTTCCAGGCGGGAGCGACGAGCAGTACTTC.